This section outlines one T cell receptor (beta chain) sequence together with its context. Its antigen is unidentified. The trim removed 5 bases at V and 0 bases at J, leaving 2 bases unmatched. Germline V lookup: CDR1 ENHRY, CDR2 SYGVKD. The CDR3 is made up of 14 amino acids. This sample stems from a study of cytomegalovirus exposure and HLA in healthy donors. Points from the study as a whole: The authors later found HLA-associated TCR beta chains more clonally expanded than equally common others. The study flagged approximately 180 TCR beta chains as cytomegalovirus-associated.

PCR amplification relied on 60 Vbeta primers (plus 13 Jbeta primers). Profiling relied on immunoSEQ multiplex PCR, and the TCRdb table lists in-frame clones only, not all of them. The listing records over 200,000 clones. While unrecorded immune exposures were likely, the donors were nominally healthy when sampled. The source material was PBMCs. The clonotype was recovered from a young woman in good health and CMV-seropositive. The rearrangement joins TRBV10-3 to TRBJ2-3; 7 nucleotides match TRBD2. The CDR3 reads CAISLAGSTDTQYF. The CDR3 DNA follows: TGTGCCATCAGTTTAGCGGGTAGCACAGATACGCAGTATTTT.